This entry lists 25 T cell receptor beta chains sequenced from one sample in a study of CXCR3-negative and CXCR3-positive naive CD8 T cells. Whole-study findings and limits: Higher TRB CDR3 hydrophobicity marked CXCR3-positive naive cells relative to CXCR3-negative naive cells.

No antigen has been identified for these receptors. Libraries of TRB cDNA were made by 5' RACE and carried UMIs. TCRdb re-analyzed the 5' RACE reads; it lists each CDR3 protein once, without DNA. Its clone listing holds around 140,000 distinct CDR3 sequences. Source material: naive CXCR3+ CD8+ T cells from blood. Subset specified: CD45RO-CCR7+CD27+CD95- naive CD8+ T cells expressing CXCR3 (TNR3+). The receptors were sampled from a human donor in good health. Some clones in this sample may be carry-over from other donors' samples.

The CDR3 here is CSVDRGHDEQYF. This sequence joins TRBV29-1 and TRBJ2-7; TCRdb calls TRBD1, which cannot be checked without DNA. The V gene's germline CDR1 is SQVTM and CDR2 ANQGSEA. The CDR3 is 12 residues long.

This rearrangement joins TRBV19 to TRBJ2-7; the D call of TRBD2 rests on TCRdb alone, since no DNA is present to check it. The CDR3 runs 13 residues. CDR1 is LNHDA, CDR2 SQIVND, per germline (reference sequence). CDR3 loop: CATRAGGPYEQYF. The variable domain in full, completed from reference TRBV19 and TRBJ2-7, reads DGGITQSPKYLFRKEGQNVTLSCEQNLNHDAMYWYRQDPGQGLRLIYYSQIVNDFQKGDIAEGYSVSREKKESFPLTVTSAQKNPTAFYLCATRAGGPYEQYFGPGTRLTVT.

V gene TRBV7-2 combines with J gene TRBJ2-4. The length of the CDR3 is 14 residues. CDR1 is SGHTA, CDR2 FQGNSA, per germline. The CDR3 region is CASSSGLAKNIQYF.

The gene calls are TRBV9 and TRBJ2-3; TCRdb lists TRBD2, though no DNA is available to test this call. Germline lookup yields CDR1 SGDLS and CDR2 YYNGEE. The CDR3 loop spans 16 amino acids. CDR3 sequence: CASSESGGEATDTQYF.

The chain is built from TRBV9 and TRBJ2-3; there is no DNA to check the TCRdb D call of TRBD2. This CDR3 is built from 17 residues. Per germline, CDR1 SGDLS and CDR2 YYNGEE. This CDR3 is CASSVPDSGGAQDTQYF.

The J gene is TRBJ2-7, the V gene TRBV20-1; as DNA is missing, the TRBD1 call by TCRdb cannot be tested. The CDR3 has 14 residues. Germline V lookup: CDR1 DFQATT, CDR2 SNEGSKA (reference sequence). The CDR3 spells CSARETGVTYEQYF.

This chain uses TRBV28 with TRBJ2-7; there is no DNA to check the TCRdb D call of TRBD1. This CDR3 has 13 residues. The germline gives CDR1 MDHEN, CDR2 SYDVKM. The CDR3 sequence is CASSLLDRADSYF.

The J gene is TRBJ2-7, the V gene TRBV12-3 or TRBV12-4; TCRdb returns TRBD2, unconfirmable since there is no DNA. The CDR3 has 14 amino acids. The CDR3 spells CASSQRGIHYEQYF.

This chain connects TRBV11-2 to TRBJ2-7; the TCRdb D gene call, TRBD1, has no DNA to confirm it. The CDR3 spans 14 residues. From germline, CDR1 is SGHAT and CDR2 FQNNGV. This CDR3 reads CASSLAGQGGEQYF.

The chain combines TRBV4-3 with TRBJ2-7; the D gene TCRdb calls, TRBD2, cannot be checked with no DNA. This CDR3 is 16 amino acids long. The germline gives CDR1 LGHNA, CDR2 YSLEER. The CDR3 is CASSQATSGGFYEQYF.

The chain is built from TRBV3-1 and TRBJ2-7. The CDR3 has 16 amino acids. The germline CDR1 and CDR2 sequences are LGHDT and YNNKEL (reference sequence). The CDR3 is CASSQDYAVSSYEQYF.

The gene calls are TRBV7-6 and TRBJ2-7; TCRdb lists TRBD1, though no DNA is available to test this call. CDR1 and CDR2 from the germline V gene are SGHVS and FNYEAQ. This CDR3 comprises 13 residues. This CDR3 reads CASSRSGDVEQYF.

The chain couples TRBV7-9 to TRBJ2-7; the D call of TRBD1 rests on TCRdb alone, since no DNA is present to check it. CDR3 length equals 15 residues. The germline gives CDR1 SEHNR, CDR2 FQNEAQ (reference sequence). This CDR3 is CASSLGTGPSYEQYF.

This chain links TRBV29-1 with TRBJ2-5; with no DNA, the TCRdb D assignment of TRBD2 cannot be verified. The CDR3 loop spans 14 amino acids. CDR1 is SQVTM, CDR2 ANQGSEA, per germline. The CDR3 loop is CSVDPSGGVETQYF.

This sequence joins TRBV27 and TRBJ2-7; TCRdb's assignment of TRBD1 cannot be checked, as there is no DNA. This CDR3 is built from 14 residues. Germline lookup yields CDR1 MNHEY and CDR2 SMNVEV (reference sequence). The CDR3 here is CASSWTGGRYEQYF.

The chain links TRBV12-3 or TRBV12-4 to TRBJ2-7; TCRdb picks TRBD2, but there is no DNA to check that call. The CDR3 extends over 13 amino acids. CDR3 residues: CASSPPGGREQYF.

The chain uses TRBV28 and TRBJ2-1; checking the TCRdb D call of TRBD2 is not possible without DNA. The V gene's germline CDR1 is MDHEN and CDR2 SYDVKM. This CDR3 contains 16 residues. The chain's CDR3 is CASSSGTSGSKNEQFF. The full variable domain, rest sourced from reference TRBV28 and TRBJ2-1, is DVKVTQSSRYLVKRTGEKVFLECVQDMDHENMFWYRQDPGLGLRLIYFSYDVKMKEKGDIPEGYSVSREKKERFSLILESASTNQTSMYLCASSSGTSGSKNEQFFGPGTRLTVL.

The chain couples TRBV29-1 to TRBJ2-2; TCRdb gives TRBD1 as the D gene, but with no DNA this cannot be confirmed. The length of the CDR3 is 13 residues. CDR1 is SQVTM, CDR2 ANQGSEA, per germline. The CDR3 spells CSVGQVNTGELFF.

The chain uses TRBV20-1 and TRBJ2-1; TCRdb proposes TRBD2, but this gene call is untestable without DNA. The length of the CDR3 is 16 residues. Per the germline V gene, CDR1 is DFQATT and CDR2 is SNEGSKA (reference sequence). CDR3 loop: CSAQTSGGSHYNEQFF.

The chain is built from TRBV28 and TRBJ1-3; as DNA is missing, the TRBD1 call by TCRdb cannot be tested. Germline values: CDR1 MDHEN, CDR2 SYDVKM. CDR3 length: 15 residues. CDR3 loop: CASGETGTGGNTIYF.

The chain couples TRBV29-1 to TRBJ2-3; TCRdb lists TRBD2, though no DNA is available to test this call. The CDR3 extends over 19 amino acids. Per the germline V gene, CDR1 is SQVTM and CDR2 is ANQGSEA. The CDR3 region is CSVEIGGSGGAFRTDTQYF.

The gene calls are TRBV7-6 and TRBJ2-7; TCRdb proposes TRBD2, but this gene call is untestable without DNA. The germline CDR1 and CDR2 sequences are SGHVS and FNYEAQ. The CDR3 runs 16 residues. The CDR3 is CASSGKIGALSYEQYF. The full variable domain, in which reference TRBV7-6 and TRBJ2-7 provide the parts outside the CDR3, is GAGVSQSPRYKVTKRGQDVALRCDPISGHVSLYWYRQALGQGPEFLTYFNYEAQQDKSGLPNDRFSAERPEGSISTLTIQRTEQRDSAMYRCASSGKIGALSYEQYFGPGTRLTVT.

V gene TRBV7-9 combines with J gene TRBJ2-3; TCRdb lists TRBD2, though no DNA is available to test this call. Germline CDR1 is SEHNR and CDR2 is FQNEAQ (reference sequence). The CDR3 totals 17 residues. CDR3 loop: CASLSPSGGPSTDTQYF.

CDR3 protein: CSARDPTSNYEQYF. This chain connects TRBV20-1 to TRBJ2-7; the TRBD2 assignment by TCRdb is unverifiable without DNA. The CDR3 is 14 residues long. Germline CDR1 is DFQATT and CDR2 is SNEGSKA (reference sequence).

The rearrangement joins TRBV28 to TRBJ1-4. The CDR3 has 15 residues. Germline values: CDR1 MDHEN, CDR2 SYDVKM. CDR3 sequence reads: CASSLRSPTNEKLFF.